One and the same sample provided the 20 T cell receptor beta chains below, sequenced in a study of T-cell memory formation after mild COVID-19. TCRdb used MiXCR to reprocess the 5' RACE reads, holding one entry per CDR3 protein. The sample holds 100,000 to 150,000 distinct CDR3 sequences, less than 6.5% seen once. The sequenced material came from PBMCs or a T cell subset sorted from them (not recorded which). These receptors originate from an adult woman who had mild COVID-19 (a few samples of this study predate the infection). Cell type and time point are not known.

This clonotype has more than one count but fewer than ten. The chain recombines TRBV4-3 with TRBJ2-1, with TRBD2 identical over 9 bases. V trimming: 3 bases; J trimming: 13 bases; junction bases outside the gene matches: 13. This CDR3 has 15 residues. Germline CDR1 and CDR2: LGHNA and YSLEER. CDR3 DNA sequence: TGCGCCAGCAGCCACAAAGGGAGCGGCGGGAGGGCCCAGTTCTTC. Its translation: CASSHKGSGGRAQFF.

There are many counts of this clonotype. This chain connects TRBV5-1 to TRBJ1-5; no definite D call. The CDR3 runs 13 residues. The V gene's germline CDR1 is SGHRS and CDR2 YFSETQ. V lost 3 bases and J lost 7, with 11 bases in between. The chain's CDR3 is CASSYEGEQPQHF. The DNA of the CDR3 is TGCGCCAGCAGCTACGAGGGAGAACAGCCCCAGCATTTT.

This clonotype was counted between two and nine times. The chain employs TRBV6-2 or TRBV6-3 and TRBJ2-7, with 12 bases lining up with TRBD2. Germline CDR1 is MNHEY and CDR2 is SVGEGT. J gave up 3 bases and V 7 bases, and 4 bases lay outside the gene matches. The CDR3 is made up of 14 amino acids. Here the CDR3 DNA reads TGTGCCAGCACCCGGACTAGCGGGGTCTACGAGCAGTACTTC. This sequence encodes CASTRTSGVYEQYF.

Only a few counts were recorded for this clonotype. The chain uses TRBV3-1 and TRBJ2-7, with TRBD1 as a possible D gene (6 bases). V lost 4 bases to trimming and J lost 0 bases, with 13 bases between them. Germline values: CDR1 LGHDT, CDR2 YNNKEL (reference sequence). This CDR3 region has 15 residues. Written as DNA, the CDR3 is TGTGCCAGCAGCCCAGGGACAACGAGCTCCTACGAGCAGTACTTC. This encodes CASSPGTTSSYEQYF.

This clonotype was detected ten times or more. This sequence joins TRBV5-1 and TRBJ2-1, with 12 bases aligning to TRBD2. This CDR3 comprises 16 residues. Per germline, CDR1 SGHRS and CDR2 YFSETQ. The J segment lost 3 bases and the V segment lost 4 bases, leaving 5 bases of the junction unmatched. CDR3 coding DNA: TGCGCCAGCAGCGGTCCGACTAGCGGGGGCTACAATGAGCAGTTCTTC. Amino acid sequence: CASSGPTSGGYNEQFF.

Only a few counts were recorded for this clonotype. The V gene is TRBV7-6, the J gene TRBJ2-2; no clear D gene. Germline-derived CDR1 and CDR2 are SGHVS and FNYEAQ. The CDR3 loop spans 17 amino acids. V was trimmed by 1 base and J by 5 bases, leaving 17 bases between them. This CDR3 is CASSLGTGRIGTGELFF. The CDR3, as DNA: TGTGCCAGCAGCTTAGGGACCGGACGGATCGGAACCGGGGAGCTGTTTTTT.

J is TRBJ2-3 and V is TRBV7-6; TRBD1 aligns across 8 bases. Germline V gene lookup returns CDR1 SGHVS and CDR2 FNYEAQ. The CDR3 is 16 amino acids. The J segment lost 0 bases and the V segment lost 5 bases, leaving 7 bases of the junction unmatched. DNA of the CDR3: TGTGCCAGCAGCCCGGACAGGGCCTCAAGCACAGATACGCAGTATTTT. Protein: CASSPDRASSTDTQYF.

V gene TRBV7-9 combines with J gene TRBJ1-4; D gene ambiguous. The CDR3 length is 16 residues. The germline V and J ends were trimmed by 5 bases and 5 bases, with 18 bases remaining between them. The germline V gene has CDR1 SEHNR and CDR2 FQNEAQ (reference sequence). The DNA of the CDR3 is TGTGCCAGCAGCGAACGGAGGGTCGCGGTGAATGAAAAACTGTTTTTT. Encoded protein: CASSERRVAVNEKLFF.

This clonotype was seen repeatedly, ten times or more. V is TRBV6-5 and J is TRBJ2-2; a possible D gene is TRBD2 (5 bases). This CDR3 contains 15 residues. The V gene lost 7 bases and the J gene lost 0 bases, with 12 bases spanning the gap. Germline V gene data show CDR1 as MNHEY and CDR2 as SVGAGI. The CDR3 region is CASTPDYTNTGELFF. The CDR3 nucleotides are TGTGCCAGCACCCCCGACTATACGAACACCGGGGAGCTGTTTTTT.

This clonotype came up many times. This sequence joins TRBV7-2 and TRBJ2-2; D is perhaps TRBD1 (5 bases). The V gene's germline CDR1 is SGHTA and CDR2 FQGNSA. The CDR3 is 15 amino acids. Trimming shortened V by 6 bases and J by 3 bases, and 14 bases separated the two germline ends. CDR3 bases: TGTGCCAGCAGTTTCCAGGGAAGAGACACCGGGGAGCTGTTTTTT. Protein: CASSFQGRDTGELFF. The complete variable domain, with remaining parts taken from reference TRBV7-2 and TRBJ2-2, reads GAGVSQSPSNKVTEKGKDVELRCDPISGHTALYWYRQSLGQGLEFLIYFQGNSAPDKSGLPSDRFSAERTGGSVSTLTIQRTQQEDSAVYLCASSFQGRDTGELFFGEGSRLTVL.

This clonotype has a handful of counts. J is TRBJ1-1 and V is TRBV30, with D unresolved. CDR1 is GTSNPN and CDR2 is SVGIG in the germline V gene (reference sequence). Trimming took 1 base from V and 6 from J, leaving 12 bases between them. This CDR3 comprises 13 residues. This CDR3 reads CAWSEDWTPEAFF. DNA for the CDR3: TGTGCCTGGAGTGAGGACTGGACCCCTGAAGCTTTCTTT.

Ten or more counts support this clonotype. The CDR3 DNA sequence: TGTGCCATCAGAGGACCGGGACAGGGAGAGTACGAGCAGTACTTC. This sequence encodes CAIRGPGQGEYEQYF. The chain carries TRBV10-3 and TRBJ2-7, with TRBD1 matching over 9 bases. Losses at the gene ends were 6 bases for V and 4 bases for J; bases not matched to a gene: 10. The V gene's germline CDR1 is ENHRY and CDR2 SYGVKD. This CDR3 comprises 15 residues.

The chain carries TRBV11-3 and TRBJ2-1; 9 bases align to TRBD2. The CDR3 runs to 14 residues. From germline, CDR1 is SGHNT and CDR2 YENEEA. The V segment lost 5 bases and the J segment 6 bases; nucleotides outside the gene matches: 5. CDR3 sequence: CASSGLASGNEQFF. The CDR3 bases are TGTGCCAGCAGCGGACTAGCGTCAGGCAATGAGCAGTTCTTC. Together with reference TRBV11-3 and TRBJ2-1, the CDR3 gives the full variable domain: EAGVVQSPRYKIIEKKQPVAFWCNPISGHNTLYWYLQNLGQGPELLIRYENEEAVDDSQLPKDRFSAERLKGVDSTLKIQPAELGDSAVYLCASSGLASGNEQFFGPGTRLTVL.

The chain links TRBV20-1 to TRBJ1-1; TRBD1 matches at 7 bases. Trimming cost V 5 bases and J 3 bases; bases outside gene matches: 6. Germline CDR1 DFQATT, CDR2 SNEGSKA (reference sequence). The CDR3 is 13 amino acids. The CDR3 DNA reads as TGCAGTGCTCAGATCGACAGGGACACTGAAGCTTTCTTT. It codes for CSAQIDRDTEAFF.

The chain uses TRBV20-1 and TRBJ1-5; D ambiguous. Trimming took off 2 bases at V and 1 base at J, with 3 bases between the two ends. Germline values: CDR1 DFQATT, CDR2 SNEGSKA (reference sequence). CDR3 length: 12 residues. The DNA of the CDR3 is TGCAGTGCTAGATACAGCAATCAGCCCCAGCATTTT. Protein sequence: CSARYSNQPQHF.

This clonotype turned up a few times. This chain connects TRBV12-3 or TRBV12-4 to TRBJ1-2; the D gene is possibly TRBD1 (6 bases). CDR3 length: 16 amino acids. V lost 3 bases to trimming and J lost 4 bases, with 18 bases between them. The CDR3 coding sequence is TGTGCCAGCAGTTTCCCGGGGGCAGGGAGTGGCTATGGCTACACCTTC. This codes for CASSFPGAGSGYGYTF.

The chain couples TRBV28 to TRBJ2-3, with TRBD2 as a possible D gene (7 bases). Germline V gene lookup returns CDR1 MDHEN and CDR2 SYDVKM. Trimming took off 11 bases at V and 4 bases at J, with 13 bases between the two ends. The CDR3 has 12 residues. The CDR3 DNA is TGTGCCGGGGGGGGGGGCCCAGATACGCAGTATTTT. Amino acid sequence: CAGGGGPDTQYF.

This clonotype has just a few counts. J is TRBJ2-1 and V is TRBV7-3; 15 bases map to TRBD2. The CDR3 spans 15 residues. V trimming: 4 bases; J trimming: 9 bases; junction bases outside the gene matches: 4. Germline CDR1 and CDR2: SGHTA and FQGTGA. CDR3 DNA: TGTGCCAGCAGCTCCGGACTAGCGGGGGGGAGTGAGCAGTTCTTC. Translating gives CASSSGLAGGSEQFF.

J is TRBJ1-6 and V is TRBV6-2 or TRBV6-3, with D unresolved. V lost 5 bases to trimming and J lost 13 bases, with 12 bases between them. The germline V gene has CDR1 MNHEY and CDR2 SVGEGT. The CDR3 is 12 residues long. CDR3 residues: CASSNDRTPLHF. CDR3 nucleotides: TGTGCCAGCAGTAACGACCGTACTCCCCTCCACTTT.

The chain carries TRBV24-1 and TRBJ1-2, with D perhaps TRBD1 (5 bases). CDR1 is KGHDR and CDR2 is SFDVKD in the germline V gene. The CDR3 runs to 14 residues. Trimming stripped 4 bases from V and 3 bases from J, with 11 bases between. In DNA form, the CDR3 reads TGTGCCACCAGTGACTGGGGGGTGGACTATGGCTACACCTTC. This codes for CATSDWGVDYGYTF.